This T cell receptor (beta chain) was recovered during a study of cytomegalovirus exposure and HLA in healthy donors. Regarding the study as a whole: The authors confirmed in vitro that three CMV-associated chains were specific for CMV antigens. TCR beta sequences reportedly predicted most subjects' HLA-A and HLA-B alleles accurately. Immune exposure information comprised only CMV serostatus.

Healthy people donating bone marrow made up the donors. Germline V gives CDR1 SGHAT, CDR2 FQNNGV. Trimming removed 5 bases at V and 4 bases at J, with 23 bases between. The CDR3 totals 18 residues. A remark on this clone: Its specificity is unknown.

Use of 60 Vbeta and 13 Jbeta primers characterized the PCR. Here immunoSEQ multiplex PCR was the method, and the copy in TCRdb shows in-frame clones only, minus some. The data show some 140,000 clones, 60% to 75% seen once. V is TRBV11-2 and J is TRBJ2-2; weak D call: TRBD2 (6 bases). The sequence derives from a human donor in good health. Sequenced material: PBMCs. The CDR3: CASSPGRGAGRGTGELFF. CDR3 nucleotides: TGTGCCAGCAGCCCCGGTAGGGGCGCCGGGCGGGGCACCGGGGAGCTGTTTTTT.